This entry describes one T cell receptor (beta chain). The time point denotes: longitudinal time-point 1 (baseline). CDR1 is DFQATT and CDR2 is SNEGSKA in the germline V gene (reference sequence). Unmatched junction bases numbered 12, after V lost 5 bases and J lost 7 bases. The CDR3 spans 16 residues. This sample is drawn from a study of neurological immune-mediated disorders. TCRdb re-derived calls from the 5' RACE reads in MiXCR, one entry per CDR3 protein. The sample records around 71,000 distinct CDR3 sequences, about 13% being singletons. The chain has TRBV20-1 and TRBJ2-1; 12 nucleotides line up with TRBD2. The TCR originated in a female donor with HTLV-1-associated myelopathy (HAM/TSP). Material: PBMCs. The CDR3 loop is CSAEGLAGREGNEQFF. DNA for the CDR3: TGCAGTGCTGAGGGACTAGCGGGCCGGGAGGGGAATGAGCAGTTCTTC.